This TCR beta chain was identified during a study of blood T cell repertoires in COVID-19. Study background: Sources were T cells, B-cell-depleted T cells, or PBMCs; the material itself was cDNA or gDNA.

In the authors' methods: Quantification of nucleated cells was approximated via reference gene primer amplification. Here immunoSEQ multiplex PCR was the method, and the copy in TCRdb shows in-frame clones only, minus some. V, J and clone size are those of that table, while D and trimming were read from the DNA. The top ten clones hold about 8% of a sample with about 180,000 clones, 82% of them seen once. The receptor was derived from a woman aged 65 to 85 with acute or convalescent COVID-19. Material for sequencing was peripheral blood.

In nucleotides, the CDR3 is TGTGCCAGTAGCCAGGGACAGGGGTATGGCTACACCTTC. It encodes CASSQGQGYGYTF. J is TRBJ1-2 and V is TRBV19, with 10 bases matching TRBD1. The CDR3 runs 13 residues. V shed 6 bases and J 5 bases; nucleotides not matched to a gene: 3. Germline CDR1 is LNHDA and CDR2 is SQIVND (reference sequence).